The source of this T cell receptor (beta chain) is a study of T cells in localized non-small cell lung cancer. Germline assignment: CDR1 SGHAT and CDR2 FQNNGV. This CDR3 is 16 amino acids long. V dropped 4 bases and J dropped 2; count of bases not matched to a gene: 9. TCRdb keeps only in-frame clones here, not all; method: immunoSEQ multiplex PCR. The data show around 78,000 clones, about 84% seen once. In the case of this clone: Antigen specificity is unknown.

General study points: As only one tumor region underwent sequencing, heterogeneity remains possible. Adjacent lung was found to contain a median approximately 60 of the top 100 tumor clones. Of the tissues analyzed, uninvolved adjacent lung showed maximal T cell clonality, greater than tumor.

The sequencing used peripheral blood, collected before any cancer treatment. The clonotype comes from a female donor at least 60 years old with stage I lung adenocarcinoma. V and J are TRBV11-2 and TRBJ2-5, with 8 bases matching TRBD1. Here the CDR3 DNA reads TGTGCCAGCAGCTCTGGGGGACAGGATTTACAAGAGACCCAGTACTTC. Residues: CASSSGGQDLQETQYF.